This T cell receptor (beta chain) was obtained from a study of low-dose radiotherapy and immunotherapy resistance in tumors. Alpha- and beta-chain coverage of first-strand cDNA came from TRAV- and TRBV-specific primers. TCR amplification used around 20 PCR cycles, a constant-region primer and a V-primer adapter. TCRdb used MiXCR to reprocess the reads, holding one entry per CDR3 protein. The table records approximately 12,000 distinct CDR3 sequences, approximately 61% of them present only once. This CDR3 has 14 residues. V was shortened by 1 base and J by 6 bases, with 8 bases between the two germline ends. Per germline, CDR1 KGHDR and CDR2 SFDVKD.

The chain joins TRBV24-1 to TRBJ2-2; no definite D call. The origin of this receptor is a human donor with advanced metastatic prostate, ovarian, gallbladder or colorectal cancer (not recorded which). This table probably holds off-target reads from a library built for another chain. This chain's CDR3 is CATSDLGRSGELFF. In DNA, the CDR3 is TGTGCCACCAGTGATTTAGGACGATCCGGGGAGCTGTTTTTT.